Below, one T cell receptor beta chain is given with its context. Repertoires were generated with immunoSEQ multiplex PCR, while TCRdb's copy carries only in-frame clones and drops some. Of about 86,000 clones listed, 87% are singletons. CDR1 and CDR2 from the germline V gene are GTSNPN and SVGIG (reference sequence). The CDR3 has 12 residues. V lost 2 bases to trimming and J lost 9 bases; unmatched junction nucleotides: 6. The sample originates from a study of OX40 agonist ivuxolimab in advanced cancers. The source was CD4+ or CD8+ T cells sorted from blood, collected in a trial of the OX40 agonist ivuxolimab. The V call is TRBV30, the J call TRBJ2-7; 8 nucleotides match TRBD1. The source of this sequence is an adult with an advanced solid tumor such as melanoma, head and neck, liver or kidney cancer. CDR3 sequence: CAWSRGQAGQYF. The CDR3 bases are TGTGCCTGGAGTCGGGGACAGGCGGGGCAGTACTTC. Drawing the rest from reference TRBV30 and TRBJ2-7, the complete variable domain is SQTIHQWPATLVQPVGSPLSLECTVEGTSNPNLYWYRQAAGRGLQLLFYSVGIGQISSEVPQNLSASRPQDRQFILSSKKLLLSDSGFYLCAWSRGQAGQYFGPGTRLTVT.